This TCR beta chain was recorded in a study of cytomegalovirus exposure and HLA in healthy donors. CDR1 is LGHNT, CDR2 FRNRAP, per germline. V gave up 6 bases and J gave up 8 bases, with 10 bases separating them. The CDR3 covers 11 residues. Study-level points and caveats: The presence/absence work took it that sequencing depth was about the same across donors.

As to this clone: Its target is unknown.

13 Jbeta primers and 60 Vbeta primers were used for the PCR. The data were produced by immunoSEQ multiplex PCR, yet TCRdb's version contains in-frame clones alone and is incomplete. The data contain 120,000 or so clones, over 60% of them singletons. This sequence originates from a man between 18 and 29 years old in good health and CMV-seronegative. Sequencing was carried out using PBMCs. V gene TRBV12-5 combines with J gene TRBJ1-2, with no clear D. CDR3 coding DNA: TGTGCTAGTGGAGCCAGCGGGGGCTACACCTTC. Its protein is CASGASGGYTF. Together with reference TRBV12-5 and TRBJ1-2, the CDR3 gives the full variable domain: DARVTQTPRHKVTEMGQEVTMRCQPILGHNTVFWYRQTMMQGLELLAYFRNRAPLDDSGMPKDRFSAEMPDATLATLKIQPSEPRDSAVYFCASGASGGYTFGSGTRLTVV.